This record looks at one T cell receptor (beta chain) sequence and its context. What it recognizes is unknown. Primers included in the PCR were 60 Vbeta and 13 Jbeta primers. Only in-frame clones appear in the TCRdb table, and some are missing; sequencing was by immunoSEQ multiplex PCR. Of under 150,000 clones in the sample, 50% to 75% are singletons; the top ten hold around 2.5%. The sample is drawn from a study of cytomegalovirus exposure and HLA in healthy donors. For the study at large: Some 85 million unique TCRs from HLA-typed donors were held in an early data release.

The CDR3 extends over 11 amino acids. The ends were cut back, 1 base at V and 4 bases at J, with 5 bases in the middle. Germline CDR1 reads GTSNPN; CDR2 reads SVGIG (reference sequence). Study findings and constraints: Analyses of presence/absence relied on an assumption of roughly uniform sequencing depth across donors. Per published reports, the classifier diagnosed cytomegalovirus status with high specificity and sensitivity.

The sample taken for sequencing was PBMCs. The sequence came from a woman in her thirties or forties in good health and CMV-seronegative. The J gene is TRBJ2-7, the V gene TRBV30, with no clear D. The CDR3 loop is CAWSGIYEQYF. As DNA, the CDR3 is TGTGCCTGGAGTGGTATTTACGAGCAGTACTTC.